This T cell receptor (beta chain) was sequenced during a study of tumor-infiltrating lymphocytes in oesophageal squamous cell carcinoma. TCRdb redid the calling of the PCR reads with MiXCR, one entry per CDR3 protein. Counted here are approximately 12,000 distinct CDR3 sequences, about 53% occurring once; the ten biggest clones make up about 37%. CDR3 size: 14 residues. Germline-derived CDR1 and CDR2 are SGHVS and FQNEAQ. Notes on this clonotype: One end of the junction varies from germline; a read error may be responsible.

The chain recombines TRBV7-8 with TRBJ2-5; D remains ambiguous. Sequenced sample: esophageal tumor tissue. The source of this sequence is a male donor with esophageal squamous cell carcinoma. The CDR3 DNA is TGTGCCAGCAGCTTAGTTTTGGTCCAAGGGACCCAGTACTTC. Translating it yields CASSLVLVQGTQYF.